This T cell receptor beta chain is drawn from a study of blood T cells in healthy people across ages. Findings and caveats of the study: The recorded TCR beta diversity per million T cells decreased in a roughly linear manner with age.

The germline V and J ends were trimmed by 3 bases and 2 bases, with 11 bases remaining between them. The CDR3 totals 15 residues. Germline V gene sequence: CDR1 SGHDN, CDR2 FVKESK. This clonotype was counted only a few times. Its cognate antigen is unknown. The second PCR ran about 6 to 11 cycles with a sample-barcoded 5' primer and J-beta primers. Each cDNA molecule was tagged by a template-switch adaptor that had 12 random nucleotides. TCRdb itself ran the 5' RACE reads through MiXCR, one entry per CDR3 protein. Of about 800,000 distinct CDR3 sequences in the sample, 55% to 70% were seen once. The TCR sequence derives from a man aged 25-40 years in good health. Sample: blood. The gene calls are TRBV14 and TRBJ2-1, with D unresolved. The CDR3 DNA sequence: TGTGCCAGCAGCCAGGGCCTGCTTGCCTACAATGAGCAGTTCTTC. This sequence encodes CASSQGLLAYNEQFF.